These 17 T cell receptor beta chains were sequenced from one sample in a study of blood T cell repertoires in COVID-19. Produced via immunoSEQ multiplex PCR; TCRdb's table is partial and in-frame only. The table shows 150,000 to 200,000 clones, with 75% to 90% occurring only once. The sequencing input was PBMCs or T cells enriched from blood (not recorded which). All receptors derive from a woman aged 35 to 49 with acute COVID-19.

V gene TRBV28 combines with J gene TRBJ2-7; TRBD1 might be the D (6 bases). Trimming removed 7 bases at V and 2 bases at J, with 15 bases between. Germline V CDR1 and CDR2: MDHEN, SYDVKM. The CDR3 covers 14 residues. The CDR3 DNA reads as TGTGCCAGCAACGCCTTCAGGGGAACCTACGAGCAGTACTTC. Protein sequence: CASNAFRGTYEQYF. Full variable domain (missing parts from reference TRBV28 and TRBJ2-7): DVKVTQSSRYLVKRTGEKVFLECVQDMDHENMFWYRQDPGLGLRLIYFSYDVKMKEKGDIPEGYSVSREKKERFSLILESASTNQTSMYLCASNAFRGTYEQYFGPGTRLTVT.

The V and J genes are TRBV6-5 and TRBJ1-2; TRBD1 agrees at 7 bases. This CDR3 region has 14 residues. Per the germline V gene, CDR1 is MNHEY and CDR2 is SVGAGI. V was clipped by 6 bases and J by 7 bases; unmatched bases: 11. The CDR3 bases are TGTGCCAGCAGACCCCAGGGGGGCGGAGTTGGCTACACCTTC. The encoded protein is CASRPQGGGVGYTF.

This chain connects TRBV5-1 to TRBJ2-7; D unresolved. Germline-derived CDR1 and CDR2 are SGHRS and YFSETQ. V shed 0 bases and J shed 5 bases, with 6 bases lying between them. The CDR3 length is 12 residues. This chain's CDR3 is CASSLAYNEQYF. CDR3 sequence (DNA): TGCGCCAGCAGCTTGGCCTATAACGAGCAGTACTTC.

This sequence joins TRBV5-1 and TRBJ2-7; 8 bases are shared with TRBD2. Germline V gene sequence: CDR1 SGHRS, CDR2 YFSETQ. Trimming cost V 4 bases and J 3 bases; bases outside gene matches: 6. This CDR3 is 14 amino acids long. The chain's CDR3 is CASSLEAGDYEQYF. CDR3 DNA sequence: TGCGCCAGCAGCCTTGAAGCGGGAGACTACGAGCAGTACTTC.

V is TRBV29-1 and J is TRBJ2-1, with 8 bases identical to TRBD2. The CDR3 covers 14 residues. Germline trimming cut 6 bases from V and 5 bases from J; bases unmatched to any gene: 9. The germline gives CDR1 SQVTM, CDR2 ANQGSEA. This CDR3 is CSVRAGVTHNEQFF. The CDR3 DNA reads TGCAGCGTCAGAGCGGGAGTGACCCACAATGAGCAGTTCTTC.

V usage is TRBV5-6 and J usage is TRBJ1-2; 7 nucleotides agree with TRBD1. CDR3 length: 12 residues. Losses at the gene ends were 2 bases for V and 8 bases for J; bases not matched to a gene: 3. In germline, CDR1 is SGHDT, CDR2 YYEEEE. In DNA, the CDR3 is TGTGCCAGCAGCTTCGACAGGGCGGGCTACACCTTC. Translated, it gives CASSFDRAGYTF.

The CDR3 region is CASSPGLLNEQFF. DNA of the CDR3: TGCGCCAGCAGCCCTGGACTACTCAATGAGCAGTTCTTC. This rearrangement joins TRBV4-3 to TRBJ2-1, with D maybe TRBD2 (6 bases). The CDR3 runs 13 residues. Germline assignment: CDR1 LGHNA and CDR2 YSLEER. V lost 4 bases, J lost 6 bases, and 10 bases lay in between.

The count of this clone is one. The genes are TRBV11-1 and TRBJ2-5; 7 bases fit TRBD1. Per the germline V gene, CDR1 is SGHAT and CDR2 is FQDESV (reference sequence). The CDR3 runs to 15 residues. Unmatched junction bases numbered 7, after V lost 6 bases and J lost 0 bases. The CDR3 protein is CASRKDRAYQETQYF. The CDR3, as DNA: TGTGCCAGCAGGAAAGACAGGGCCTACCAAGAGACCCAGTACTTC. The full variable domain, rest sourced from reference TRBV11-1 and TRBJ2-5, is EAEVAQSPRYKITEKSQAVAFWCDPISGHATLYWYRQILGQGPELLVQFQDESVVDDSQLPKDRFSAERLKGVDSTLKIQPAELGDSAMYLCASRKDRAYQETQYFGPGTRLLVL.

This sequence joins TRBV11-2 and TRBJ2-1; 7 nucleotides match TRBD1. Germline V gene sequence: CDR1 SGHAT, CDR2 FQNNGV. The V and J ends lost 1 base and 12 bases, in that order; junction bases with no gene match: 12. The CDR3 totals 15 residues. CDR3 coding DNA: TGTGCCAGCAGCTTAGGTCCTGACAGGGCAGGGCGGCAGTTCTTC. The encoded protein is CASSLGPDRAGRQFF.

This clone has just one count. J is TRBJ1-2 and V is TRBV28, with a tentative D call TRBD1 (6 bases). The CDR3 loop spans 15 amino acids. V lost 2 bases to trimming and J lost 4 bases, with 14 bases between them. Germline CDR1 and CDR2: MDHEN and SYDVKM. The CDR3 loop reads CASSLGGGERYGYTF. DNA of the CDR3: TGTGCCAGCAGTTTAGGGGGGGGCGAGCGCTATGGCTACACCTTC.

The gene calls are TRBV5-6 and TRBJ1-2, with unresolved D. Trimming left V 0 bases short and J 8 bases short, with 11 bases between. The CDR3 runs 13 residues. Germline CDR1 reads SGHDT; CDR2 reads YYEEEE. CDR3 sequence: CASSLAGKLGYTF. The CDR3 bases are TGTGCCAGCAGCTTGGCCGGGAAACTCGGCTACACCTTC.

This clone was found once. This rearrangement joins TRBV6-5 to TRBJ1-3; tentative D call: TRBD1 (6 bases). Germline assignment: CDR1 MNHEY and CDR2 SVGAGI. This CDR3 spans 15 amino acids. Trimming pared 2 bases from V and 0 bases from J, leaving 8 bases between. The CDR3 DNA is TGTGCCAGCAGTTACCGGACAGTCTCTGGAAACACCATATATTTT. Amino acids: CASSYRTVSGNTIYF.

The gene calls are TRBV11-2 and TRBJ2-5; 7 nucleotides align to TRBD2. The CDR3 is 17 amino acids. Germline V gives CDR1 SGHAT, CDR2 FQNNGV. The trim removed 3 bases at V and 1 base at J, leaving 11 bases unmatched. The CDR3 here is CASSLWGGAGVQETQYF. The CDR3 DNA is TGTGCCAGCAGCTTGTGGGGAGGGGCGGGGGTCCAAGAGACCCAGTACTTC. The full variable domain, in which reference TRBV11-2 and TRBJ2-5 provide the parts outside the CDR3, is EAGVAQSPRYKIIEKRQSVAFWCNPISGHATLYWYQQILGQGPKLLIQFQNNGVVDDSQLPKDRFSAERLKGVDSTLKIQPAKLEDSAVYLCASSLWGGAGVQETQYFGPGTRLLVL.

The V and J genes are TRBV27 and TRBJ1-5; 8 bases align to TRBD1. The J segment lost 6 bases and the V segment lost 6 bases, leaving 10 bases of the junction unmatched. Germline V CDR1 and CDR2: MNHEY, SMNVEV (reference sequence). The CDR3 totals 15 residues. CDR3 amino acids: CASRSNGQGGQPQHF. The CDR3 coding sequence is TGTGCCAGCAGATCTAACGGACAGGGAGGTCAGCCCCAGCATTTT.

The CDR3: CASSEAPGQGVNTF. The CDR3 nucleotides are TGTGCCAGCAGTGAAGCCCCGGGACAGGGGGTGAACACCTTC. The gene calls are TRBV2 and TRBJ1-2; TRBD1 aligns across 11 bases. The trim removed 0 bases at V and 12 bases at J, leaving 6 bases unmatched. Germline V gene lookup returns CDR1 SNHLY and CDR2 FYNNEI. The length of the CDR3 is 14 residues.

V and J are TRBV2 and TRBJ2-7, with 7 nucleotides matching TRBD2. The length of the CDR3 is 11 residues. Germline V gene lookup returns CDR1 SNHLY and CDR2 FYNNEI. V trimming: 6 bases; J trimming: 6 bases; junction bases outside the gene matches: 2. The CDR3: CASSRTSEQYF. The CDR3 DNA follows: TGTGCCAGCAGCCGGACTAGCGAGCAGTACTTC.

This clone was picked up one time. DNA of the CDR3: TGTGCCAGCAGTCGGACAGGTGCATCAGGGGAGCAGTACTTC. Amino acids: CASSRTGASGEQYF. This chain uses TRBV27 with TRBJ2-7, with 7 bases lining up with TRBD1. V dropped 5 bases and J dropped 7; count of bases not matched to a gene: 11. This CDR3 has 14 amino acids. Per the germline V gene, CDR1 is MNHEY and CDR2 is SMNVEV (reference sequence).